Listed here are 9 T cell receptor beta chains from one sample, sequenced in a study of human T cells and chemical hapten exposure. MiXCR, applied by TCRdb to the RACE reads, yields one record per CDR3 protein. The sample yields tens of thousands of distinct CDR3 sequences, 7% to 8.5% seen once. Specified time point: healthy volunteer bleed at 2 weeks. The template was total RNA from unfractionated whole blood. The sequenced sample was whole blood. Every receptor here comes from a human donor in good health. Some clones in this sample may be carry-over from other donors' samples.

This clonotype was observed many times. The J gene is TRBJ2-2, the V gene TRBV6-1, with 8 bases identical to TRBD1. V lost 7 bases and J lost 3; bases outside the gene matches: 4. Per the germline V gene, CDR1 is MNHNS and CDR2 is SASEGT. The CDR3 has 14 residues. CDR3 region: CASIYRGYTGELFF. The CDR3 DNA sequence: TGTGCCAGCATTTACAGGGGGTACACCGGGGAGCTGTTTTTT.

This chain links TRBV5-6 with TRBJ2-7; D is unclear. The CDR3 runs to 12 residues. V shed 5 bases and J shed 2 bases, with 8 bases lying between them. Germline CDR1 SGHDT, CDR2 YYEEEE. The CDR3 protein is CASSYTTYEQYF. CDR3 in DNA: TGTGCCAGCAGTTATACCACCTACGAGCAGTACTTC.

This clonotype showed up just a few times. The CDR3 DNA follows: TGTGCCAGCAGTTACGGCCAGGGGGAAGCTTTCTTT. Protein product: CASSYGQGEAFF. The J gene is TRBJ1-1, the V gene TRBV6-2 or TRBV6-3, with a possible D match to TRBD1 (6 bases). Germline V gives CDR1 MNHEY, CDR2 SVGEGT. The V gene lost 2 bases and the J gene lost 8 bases, with 9 bases spanning the gap. The CDR3 has 12 amino acids.

This clonotype was counted at least ten times. The chain uses TRBV9 and TRBJ2-2; maybe TRBD2 (6 bases). Trimming cost V 5 bases and J 5 bases, with 13 bases left between them. Germline V CDR1 and CDR2: SGDLS, YYNGEE. There are 14 residues in the CDR3. The CDR3 sequence: CASSSTGGTGELFF. CDR3 bases: TGTGCCAGCAGTTCGACCGGAGGGACCGGGGAGCTGTTTTTT.

At least ten counts were recorded for this clonotype. V gene TRBV6-5 combines with J gene TRBJ2-7; 11 nucleotides match TRBD1. The CDR3 has 14 residues. V was pared by 2 bases and J by 3 bases, with 0 bases of the junction left unmatched. CDR1 MNHEY and CDR2 SVGAGI come from the germline V gene. CDR3 sequence reads: CASSYGTGGYEQYF. In nucleotides, the CDR3 is TGTGCCAGCAGTTACGGGACAGGGGGCTACGAGCAGTACTTC.

The sample holds a few counts of this clonotype. V gene TRBV7-2 combines with J gene TRBJ2-3, with unresolved D. The CDR3 spans 15 residues. Germline CDR1 is SGHTA and CDR2 is FQGNSA. V was shortened by 7 bases and J by 3 bases, with 17 bases between the two germline ends. This CDR3 is CASTRGPTGTDTQYF. DNA of the CDR3: TGTGCCAGCACTCGCGGCCCCACCGGAACAGATACGCAGTATTTT.

This chain links TRBV11-1 with TRBJ1-3; D is uncertain. The V end lost 2 bases, the J end lost 0 bases, and 8 bases lay between the germline ends. CDR1 is SGHAT and CDR2 is FQDESV in the germline V gene (reference sequence). The CDR3 sequence is 15 residues long. The CDR3 nucleotides are TGTGCCAGCAGCTTATTCCGGACCTCTGGAAACACCATATATTTT. It is translated as CASSLFRTSGNTIYF.

The gene calls are TRBV18 and TRBJ2-5; D perhaps matches TRBD2 (5 bases). This CDR3 is built from 15 residues. V dropped 2 bases and J dropped 4 bases, with 14 bases sitting between them. CDR1 and CDR2 (germline): KGHSH, LQKENI. CDR3 in amino acids: CASSPGLGGRETQYF. Written as DNA, the CDR3 is TGTGCCAGCTCACCAGGATTAGGAGGTAGAGAGACCCAGTACTTC.

V usage is TRBV20-1 and J usage is TRBJ1-5; no clear D gene. Trimming removed 5 bases at V and 4 bases at J, with 12 bases between. This CDR3 is built from 13 residues. Germline V gene lookup returns CDR1 DFQATT and CDR2 SNEGSKA (reference sequence). CDR3 DNA sequence: TGCAGTGCTTACCTCATGGGGAATCAGCCCCAGCATTTT. Its translation: CSAYLMGNQPQHF.